This TCR beta chain is drawn from a study of blood T cells in healthy people across ages. Broader study findings: Older individuals had lower TCR beta diversity per million T cells (the decline was roughly linear).

In regard to this clonotype: As yet, its antigen is unknown.

Primers used in a second PCR of about 6 to 12 cycles were a sample-barcoded 5' primer and a J-beta primer mix. TCRdb re-called the 5' RACE reads through MiXCR, storing one row per CDR3 protein. The sample lists around 780,000 distinct CDR3 sequences; 45% to 70% were seen once. V was pared by 4 bases and J by 2 bases, with 12 bases between. This CDR3 is 13 amino acids long. Germline V CDR1 and CDR2: SQVTM, ANQGSEA. The source of this sequence is a man aged 40-49 years in good health. This chain uses TRBV29-1 with TRBJ2-7; perhaps TRBD1 as D (6 bases). Sequenced input: blood. The CDR3 DNA follows: TGCAGCGTTGTCACAGGGAACCCCTACGAGCAGTACTTC. Translation gives CSVVTGNPYEQYF.